One sample yielded the 4 T cell receptor beta chains listed below, sequenced in a study of beta chain features in type 1 diabetes. General study points: Shortening that was moderate but significant affected the TCRB CDR3s of Type 1 diabetes patients in all four CD4+ subsets.

No antigen has been assigned to these receptors. cDNA synthesis used the whole RNA isolate, giving expressed TCRB sequences. Measured with immunoSEQ multiplex PCR; TCRdb has only the in-frame clones, and not every one. This sample has around 690,000 clones; about an eighth occur once, and the top ten carry more than 0.09%. Input material: naive CD4+ T cells from blood. These receptor sequences come from a man aged 25 to 40 with type 1 diabetes.

CDR3 sequence: CASSPTPAGTNVLTF. CDR3 DNA sequence: TGTGCCAGCTCACCAACTCCCGCGGGGACCAACGTCCTGACTTTC. This chain links TRBV18 with TRBJ2-6; D may be TRBD2 (6 bases). Germline lookup yields CDR1 KGHSH and CDR2 LQKENI. The CDR3 totals 15 residues. V dropped 2 bases and J dropped 8 bases, with 13 bases sitting between them.

This clone was seen a few times. The V call is TRBV6-6, the J call TRBJ2-2; possible D gene TRBD1, 5 bases. The germline V gene has CDR1 MNHNY and CDR2 SVGAGI (reference sequence). The CDR3 totals 12 residues. V dropped 5 bases and J dropped 8 bases, with 9 bases sitting between them. The CDR3 region is CASSTRAGELFF. The CDR3 nucleotides are TGTGCCAGCAGTACCAGGGCTGGGGAGCTGTTTTTT.

This clone occurred a few times. The chain combines TRBV6-5 with TRBJ1-1; 7 nucleotides match TRBD1. The J segment lost 4 bases and the V segment lost 5 bases, leaving 7 bases of the junction unmatched. Germline CDR1 MNHEY, CDR2 SVGAGI. The CDR3 is made up of 14 amino acids. CDR3 protein: CASSPQGSGTEAFF. As DNA, the CDR3 is TGTGCCAGCAGTCCACAGGGGAGCGGCACTGAAGCTTTCTTT.

This clone was observed a handful of times. The gene calls are TRBV28 and TRBJ1-2, with D uncertain. Trimming pared 6 bases from V and 7 bases from J, leaving 12 bases between. The germline CDR1 and CDR2 sequences are MDHEN and SYDVKM. The CDR3 has 12 residues. CDR3 residues: CASRPPASGYTF. The CDR3 bases are TGTGCCAGCAGGCCCCCGGCGTCTGGCTACACCTTC.